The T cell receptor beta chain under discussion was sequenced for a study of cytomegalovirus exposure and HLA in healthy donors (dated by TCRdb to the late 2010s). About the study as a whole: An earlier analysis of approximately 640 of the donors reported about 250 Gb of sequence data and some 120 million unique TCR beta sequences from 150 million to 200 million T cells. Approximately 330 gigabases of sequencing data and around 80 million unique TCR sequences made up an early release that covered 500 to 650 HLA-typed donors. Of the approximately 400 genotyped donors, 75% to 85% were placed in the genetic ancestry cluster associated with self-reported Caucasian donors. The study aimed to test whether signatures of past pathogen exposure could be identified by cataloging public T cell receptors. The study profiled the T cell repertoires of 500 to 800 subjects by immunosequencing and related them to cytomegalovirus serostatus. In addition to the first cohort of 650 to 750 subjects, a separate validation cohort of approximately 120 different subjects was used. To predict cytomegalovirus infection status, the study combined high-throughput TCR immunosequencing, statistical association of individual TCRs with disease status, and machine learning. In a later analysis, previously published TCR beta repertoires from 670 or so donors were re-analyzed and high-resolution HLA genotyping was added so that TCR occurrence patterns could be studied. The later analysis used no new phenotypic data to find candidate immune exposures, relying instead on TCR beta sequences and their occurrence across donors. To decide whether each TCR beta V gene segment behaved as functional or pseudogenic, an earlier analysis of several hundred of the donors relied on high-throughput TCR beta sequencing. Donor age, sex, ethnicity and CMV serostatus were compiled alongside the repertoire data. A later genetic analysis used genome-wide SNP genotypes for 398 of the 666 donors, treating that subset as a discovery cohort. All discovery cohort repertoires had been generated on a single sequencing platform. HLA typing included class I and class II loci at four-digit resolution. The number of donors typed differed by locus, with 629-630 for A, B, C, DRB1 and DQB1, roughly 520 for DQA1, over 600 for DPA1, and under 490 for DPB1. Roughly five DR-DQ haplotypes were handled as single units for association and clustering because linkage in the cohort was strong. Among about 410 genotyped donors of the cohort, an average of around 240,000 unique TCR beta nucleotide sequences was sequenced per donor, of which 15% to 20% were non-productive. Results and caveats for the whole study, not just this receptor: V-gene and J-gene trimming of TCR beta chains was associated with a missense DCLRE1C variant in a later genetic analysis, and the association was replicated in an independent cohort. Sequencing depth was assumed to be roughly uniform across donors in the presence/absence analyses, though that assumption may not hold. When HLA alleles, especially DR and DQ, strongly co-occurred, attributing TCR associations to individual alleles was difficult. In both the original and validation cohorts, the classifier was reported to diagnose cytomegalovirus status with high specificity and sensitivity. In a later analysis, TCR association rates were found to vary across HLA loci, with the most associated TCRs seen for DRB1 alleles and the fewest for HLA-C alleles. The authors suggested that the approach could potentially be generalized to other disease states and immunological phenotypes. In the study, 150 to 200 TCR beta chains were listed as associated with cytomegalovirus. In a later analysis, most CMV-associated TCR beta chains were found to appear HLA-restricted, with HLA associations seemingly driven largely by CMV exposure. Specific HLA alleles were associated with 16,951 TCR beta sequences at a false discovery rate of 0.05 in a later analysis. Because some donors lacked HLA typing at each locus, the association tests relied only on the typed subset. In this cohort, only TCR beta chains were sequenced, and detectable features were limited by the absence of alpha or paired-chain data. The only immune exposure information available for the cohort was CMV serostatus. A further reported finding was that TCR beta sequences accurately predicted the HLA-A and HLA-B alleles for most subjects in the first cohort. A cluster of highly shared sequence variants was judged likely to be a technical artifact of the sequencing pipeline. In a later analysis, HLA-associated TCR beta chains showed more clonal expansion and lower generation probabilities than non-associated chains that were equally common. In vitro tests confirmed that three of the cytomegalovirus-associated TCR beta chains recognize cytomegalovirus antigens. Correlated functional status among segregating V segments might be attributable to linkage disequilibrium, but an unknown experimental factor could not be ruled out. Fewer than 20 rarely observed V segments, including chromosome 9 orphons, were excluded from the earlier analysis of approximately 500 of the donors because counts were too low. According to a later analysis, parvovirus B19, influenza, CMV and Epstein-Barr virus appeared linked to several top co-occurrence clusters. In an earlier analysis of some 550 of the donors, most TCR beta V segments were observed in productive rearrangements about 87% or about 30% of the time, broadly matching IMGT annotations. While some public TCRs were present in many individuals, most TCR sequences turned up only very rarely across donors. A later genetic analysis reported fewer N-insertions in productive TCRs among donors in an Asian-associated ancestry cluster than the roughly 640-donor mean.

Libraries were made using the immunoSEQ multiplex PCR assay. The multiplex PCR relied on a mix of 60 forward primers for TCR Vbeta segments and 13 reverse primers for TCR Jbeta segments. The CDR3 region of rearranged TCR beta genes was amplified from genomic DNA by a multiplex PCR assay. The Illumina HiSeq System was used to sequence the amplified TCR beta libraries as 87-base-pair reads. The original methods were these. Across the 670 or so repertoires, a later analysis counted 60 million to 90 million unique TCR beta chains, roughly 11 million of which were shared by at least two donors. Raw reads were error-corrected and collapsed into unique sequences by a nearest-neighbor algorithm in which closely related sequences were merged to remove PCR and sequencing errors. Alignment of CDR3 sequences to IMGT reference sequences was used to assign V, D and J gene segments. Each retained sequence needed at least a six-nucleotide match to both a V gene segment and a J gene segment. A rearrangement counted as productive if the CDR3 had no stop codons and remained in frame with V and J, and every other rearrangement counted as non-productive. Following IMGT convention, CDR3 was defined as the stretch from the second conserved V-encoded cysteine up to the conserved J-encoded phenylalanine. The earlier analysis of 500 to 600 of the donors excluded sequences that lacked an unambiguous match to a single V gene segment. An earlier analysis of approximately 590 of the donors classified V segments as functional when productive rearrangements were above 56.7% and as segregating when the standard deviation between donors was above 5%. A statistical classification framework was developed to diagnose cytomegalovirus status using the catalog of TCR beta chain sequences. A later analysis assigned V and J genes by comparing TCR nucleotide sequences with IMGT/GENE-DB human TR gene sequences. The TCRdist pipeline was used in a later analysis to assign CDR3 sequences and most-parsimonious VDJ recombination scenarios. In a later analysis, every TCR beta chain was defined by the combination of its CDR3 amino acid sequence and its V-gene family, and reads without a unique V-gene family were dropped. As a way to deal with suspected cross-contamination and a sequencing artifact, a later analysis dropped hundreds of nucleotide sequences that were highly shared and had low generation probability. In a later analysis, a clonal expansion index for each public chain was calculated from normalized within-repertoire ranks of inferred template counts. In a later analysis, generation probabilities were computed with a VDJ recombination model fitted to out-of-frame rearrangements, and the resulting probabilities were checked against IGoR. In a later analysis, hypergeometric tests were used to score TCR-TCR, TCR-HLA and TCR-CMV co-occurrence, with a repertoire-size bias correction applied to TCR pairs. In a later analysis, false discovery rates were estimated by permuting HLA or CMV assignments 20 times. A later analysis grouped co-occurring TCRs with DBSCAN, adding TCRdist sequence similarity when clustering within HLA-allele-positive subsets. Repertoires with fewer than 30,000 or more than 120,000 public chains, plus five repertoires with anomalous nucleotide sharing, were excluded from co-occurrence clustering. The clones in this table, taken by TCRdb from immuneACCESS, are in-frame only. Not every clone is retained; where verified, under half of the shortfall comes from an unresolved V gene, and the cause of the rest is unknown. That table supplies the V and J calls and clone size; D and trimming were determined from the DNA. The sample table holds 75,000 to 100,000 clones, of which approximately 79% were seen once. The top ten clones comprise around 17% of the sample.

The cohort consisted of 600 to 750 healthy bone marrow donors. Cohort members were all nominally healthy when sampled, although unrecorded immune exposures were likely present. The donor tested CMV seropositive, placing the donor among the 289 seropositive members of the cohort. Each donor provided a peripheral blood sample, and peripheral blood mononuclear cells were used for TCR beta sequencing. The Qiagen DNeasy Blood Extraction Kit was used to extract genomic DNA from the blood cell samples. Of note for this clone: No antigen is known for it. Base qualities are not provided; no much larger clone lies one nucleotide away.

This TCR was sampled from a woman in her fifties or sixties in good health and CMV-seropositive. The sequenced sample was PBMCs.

The DNA is TGTGCCAGTAGTATAGCGGCGGGCGGGCCTCAGTACTTC. Translated, this gives CASSIAAGGPQYF. The rearrangement joined TRBV19 to TRBJ2-5; possibly the D gene is TRBD2, per 5 matching bases. At the junction V is shortened by 1 base and J by 11 bases, with 14 bases in between. Taken from the germline V gene (reference sequence), the CDR1 and CDR2 loops are LNHDA and SQIVND. The CDR3, from cysteine to phenylalanine, totals 13 residues. The read is trimmed to its CDR3 DNA, 39 bases read in frame from base 1.